This T cell receptor (beta chain) was recovered during a study of T-cell memory formation after mild COVID-19. Turning to the study itself: In these data, TCR clusters were largely donor specific. Findings of the study overall: Among contracting clones, CD4+ were mainly CM/EM and CD8+ enriched in EMRA.

As regards this clonotype: Its antigen is as yet unknown.

The CDR3 runs to 14 residues. V was shortened by 3 bases and J by 2 bases, with 8 bases between the two germline ends. Looked up from germline, CDR1 is SGHNT and CDR2 is YENEEA. MiXCR was run by TCRdb on the 5' RACE reads, yielding one entry per CDR3 protein. This sample has some 260,000 distinct CDR3 sequences, with about a sixth found just once. Input material: PBMCs or a T cell subset sorted from them (not recorded which). The TCR comes from a man between 18 and 35 years old who had mild COVID-19 (a few samples of this study predate the infection). Cell type and time point are not known. J is TRBJ2-1 and V is TRBV11-3; D might be TRBD1 (6 bases). CDR3 region: CASSLGAPYNEQFF. CDR3 bases: TGTGCCAGCAGCTTGGGGGCCCCCTACAATGAGCAGTTCTTC. The variable domain in full, with the rest retrieved from reference TRBV11-3 and TRBJ2-1, is EAGVVQSPRYKIIEKKQPVAFWCNPISGHNTLYWYLQNLGQGPELLIRYENEEAVDDSQLPKDRFSAERLKGVDSTLKIQPAELGDSAVYLCASSLGAPYNEQFFGPGTRLTVL.